This TCR beta chain stems from a study of blood T cell repertoires in COVID-19. Study background: There were acute and convalescent COVID-19 samples, and they came from the United States, Italy and Spain. T cells, B-cell-depleted T cells, or PBMCs provided the cDNA or gDNA that served as material.

V gave up 7 bases and J gave up 5 bases; unmatched junction bases: 7. In germline, CDR1 is SQVTM, CDR2 ANQGSEA. The CDR3 runs 12 residues. Original methodology: Amplification with reference gene primers provided the estimates of nucleated cell counts. TCRdb's copy holds only in-frame clones and misses some; the assay was immunoSEQ multiplex PCR. That table gives V, J and clone size, and the DNA gave D and trimming. The sample has about 160,000 clones, around nine tenths seen once; the top ten hold about a tenth. The Seattle patients joined while their infection was active and were tracked longitudinally afterward.

The rearrangement uses TRBV29-1 and TRBJ1-1, with 7 bases lining up with TRBD1. Material for sequencing was peripheral blood. This clonotype originated in a woman between 65 and 79 years old with COVID-19, enrolled during active disease. DNA for the CDR3: TGCAGCGCTCCTAGACAGGGAACTGAAGCTTTCTTT. Its protein product is CSAPRQGTEAFF.